This T cell receptor beta chain was profiled in a study of T cells after yellow fever vaccination. Turning to the study itself: Preparation used SMART-Seq v4 Ultra Low Input for the low-cell-number fractions. General study results and limits: Weaker overall was a secondary response that nonetheless peaked faster, on day 5 versus 15. Shared CD4/CD8 clonotypes were a small share, likely from convergent recombination.

UMIs were added to TCR cDNA along with a universal primer site when it was made by 5'RACE template switching. In TCRdb, the 5' RACE reads were re-called with MiXCR into one record per CDR3 protein. The table has about 320,000 distinct CDR3 sequences, over 3.5% seen once. This clonotype was seen at least ten times. Its antigen remains unknown. In germline, CDR1 is SEHNR, CDR2 FQNEAQ (reference sequence). The V gene end was trimmed by 2 bases and the J gene end by 3 bases; junction bases not matched to a gene: 8. This CDR3 has 16 amino acids. The starting material was PBMCs, obtained 15 days after the yellow fever booster vaccination. The chain couples TRBV7-9 to TRBJ2-3, with 7 bases matching TRBD2. The sequence came from a man younger than 35 who received the YFV17D yellow fever vaccine. The CDR3 reads CASSLSRGKRTDTQYF. Written as DNA, the CDR3 is TGTGCCAGCAGCTTATCGCGGGGGAAGAGGACAGATACGCAGTATTTT.